These 3 T cell receptor beta chains originate from one sample sequenced in a study of blood T cell repertoires in COVID-19. Clones were sequenced by immunoSEQ multiplex PCR, and TCRdb holds only the in-frame ones, with some missing. Of a few hundred thousand clones in the sample, around nine tenths were seen once. Sequenced: PBMCs or T cells enriched from blood (not recorded which). The receptors stem from a woman aged 25 to 45 who had recovered from COVID-19.

This chain uses TRBV10-3 with TRBJ2-7, with 10 bases fitting TRBD1. The CDR3 runs 15 residues. The germline gives CDR1 ENHRY, CDR2 SYGVKD. The V segment lost 6 bases and the J segment 0 bases; nucleotides outside the gene matches: 5. The CDR3 DNA is TGTGCCATCAGGATGACAGGGGGCTCCTCCTACGAGCAGTACTTC. Translation gives CAIRMTGGSSYEQYF.

The rearrangement joins TRBV20-1 to TRBJ2-7; 7 nucleotides match TRBD2. The CDR3 loop spans 16 amino acids. The V gene end was trimmed by 3 bases and the J gene end by 3 bases; junction bases not matched to a gene: 14. Germline loops: CDR1 DFQATT, CDR2 SNEGSKA (reference sequence). The CDR3 DNA sequence: TGCAGTGCTAGTACCTCGTCCGGGAGGACCTTCTACGAGCAGTACTTC. This encodes CSASTSSGRTFYEQYF.

The rearrangement uses TRBV3-1 (or the pseudogene TRBV3-2) and TRBJ2-5; D is unresolved. The CDR3 loop spans 15 amino acids. Germline V gene data show CDR1 as LGHDT and CDR2 as YNNKEL (reference sequence). Trimming took 0 bases from V and 5 from J, leaving 13 bases between them. CDR3 nucleotides: TGTGCCAGCAGCCAAGATCTCCAGTTTACGGAGACCCAGTACTTC. Protein product: CASSQDLQFTETQYF.